Listed below are T cell receptor beta chains from one sample, sequenced in a study of cytotoxic CD8 clonotypes in ibrutinib-treated CLL. The table came from immunoSEQ multiplex PCR; TCRdb's copy has only in-frame clones and leaves some out. Counted here are 15,000 to 20,000 clones, approximately 82% occurring once; the ten biggest clones make up over 15%. Material: PBMCs, obtained before ibrutinib treatment. Receptors originate from a human donor with chronic lymphocytic leukemia. CDR3s include the opening cysteine and the closing phenylalanine or tryptophan. The order of the fields is D gene, V gene, clone size, J gene, CDR3 DNA, CDR3 protein. D genes are given only for firm matches. Clone size, where shown, is once, few, many, or a class for clones that have expanded.

d_call: TRBD1
v_call: TRBV12-5
clone_size: .
j_call: TRBJ1-1
cdr3_nt: TGTGCTAGTGGTGCCGTCGTTGGGACAGGGAAGAACACTGAAGCTTTCTTT
cdr3_aa: CASGAVVGTGKNTEAFF

d_call: .
v_call: TRBV28
clone_size: .
j_call: TRBJ2-1
cdr3_nt: TGTGCCAGCAGTGGATGGGTCCAAAGTCAATTCTTC
cdr3_aa: CASSGWVQSQFF

d_call: .
v_call: TRBV29-1
clone_size: .
j_call: TRBJ2-3
cdr3_nt: TGCAGCGCTAAATCAAGCACAGATACGCAGTATTTT
cdr3_aa: CSAKSSTDTQYF

d_call: .
v_call: TRBV5-1
clone_size: .
j_call: TRBJ1-1
cdr3_nt: TGCGCCAGCAGCCCTCGACAGGTGATGAACACTGAAGCTTTCTTT
cdr3_aa: CASSPRQVMNTEAFF

d_call: TRBD1
v_call: TRBV6-1
clone_size: .
j_call: TRBJ2-3
cdr3_nt: TGTGCCAGCAGTCCAGACAGGGTGGCAGATACGCAGTATTTT
cdr3_aa: CASSPDRVADTQYF

d_call: TRBD2
v_call: TRBV27
clone_size: .
j_call: TRBJ2-3
cdr3_nt: TGTGCCAGCAGTCCCGGGGGAGGGCCCGGAGATACGCAGTATTTT
cdr3_aa: CASSPGGGPGDTQYF

d_call: .
v_call: TRBV5-1
clone_size: once
j_call: TRBJ2-2
cdr3_nt: TGCGCCAGCAGCTTTGGAAGGACCGGGGAGCTGTTTTTT
cdr3_aa: CASSFGRTGELFF

d_call: TRBD2
v_call: TRBV29-1
clone_size: .
j_call: TRBJ2-7
cdr3_nt: TGCAGCGTTGGCGGGGGCTCCTACGAGCAGTACTTC
cdr3_aa: CSVGGGSYEQYF

d_call: .
v_call: TRBV6-6
clone_size: .
j_call: TRBJ2-2
cdr3_nt: TGTGCCAGCATTAACCGGGACTCCAACACCGGGGAGCTGTTTTTT
cdr3_aa: CASINRDSNTGELFF

d_call: .
v_call: TRBV9
clone_size: .
j_call: TRBJ2-5
cdr3_nt: TGTGCCAGCAGTATTTCTCAAGAGACCCAGTACTTC
cdr3_aa: CASSISQETQYF

d_call: TRBD2
v_call: TRBV2
clone_size: .
j_call: TRBJ2-3
cdr3_nt: TGTGCCAGCTCCCAACCGGGACTAGCGGACACAGATACGCAGTATTTT
cdr3_aa: CASSQPGLADTDTQYF

d_call: .
v_call: TRBV6-4
clone_size: .
j_call: TRBJ1-1
cdr3_nt: TGTGCCAGCAGTGACTACGGGGGCACTGAAGCTTTCTTT
cdr3_aa: CASSDYGGTEAFF

d_call: TRBD1
v_call: TRBV5-6
clone_size: once
j_call: TRBJ1-2
cdr3_nt: TGTGCCAGCAGCTTGGAGGGACAGGGATTACGCTATGGCTACACCTTC
cdr3_aa: CASSLEGQGLRYGYTF

d_call: .
v_call: TRBV19
clone_size: .
j_call: TRBJ2-7
cdr3_nt: TGTGCCAGTAGTATTTCGGCAGGGAACGAGCAGTACTTC
cdr3_aa: CASSISAGNEQYF

d_call: TRBD2
v_call: TRBV5-4
clone_size: .
j_call: TRBJ2-1
cdr3_nt: TGTGCCAGCAGCTACATAGCGGGAGCAGACTCCTACAATGAGCAGTTCTTC
cdr3_aa: CASSYIAGADSYNEQFF

d_call: .
v_call: TRBV15
clone_size: .
j_call: TRBJ2-1
cdr3_nt: TGTGCCACCAGCAGAGACCTTGGCTCCTACAATGAGCAGTTCTTC
cdr3_aa: CATSRDLGSYNEQFF

d_call: TRBD1
v_call: TRBV2
clone_size: .
j_call: TRBJ1-1
cdr3_nt: TGTGCCAGCAGGACAGGGTTGGACACTGAAGCTTTCTTT
cdr3_aa: CASRTGLDTEAFF

d_call: .
v_call: TRBV7-3
clone_size: .
j_call: TRBJ1-1
cdr3_nt: TGTGCCAGCAGCGCAAGGAAGGACACTGAAGCTTTCTTT
cdr3_aa: CASSARKDTEAFF

d_call: .
v_call: TRBV29-1
clone_size: .
j_call: TRBJ2-2
cdr3_nt: TGCAGCGTTCGGCGGGACAACACCGGGGAGCTGTTTTTT
cdr3_aa: CSVRRDNTGELFF

d_call: TRBD2
v_call: TRBV5-1
clone_size: once
j_call: TRBJ2-1
cdr3_nt: TGCGCCAGCAGCTTGGTTCAAGCGGGGTACAATGAGCAGTTCTTC
cdr3_aa: CASSLVQAGYNEQFF

d_call: .
v_call: TRBV2
clone_size: .
j_call: TRBJ1-2
cdr3_nt: TGTGCCAGCAATCTAGGTGGGACTAACTATGGCTACACCTTC
cdr3_aa: CASNLGGTNYGYTF

d_call: .
v_call: TRBV11-2
clone_size: .
j_call: TRBJ2-7
cdr3_nt: TGTGCCAGCAGCTTAAGTAGCAGGGGAAGCTACGAGCAGTACTTC
cdr3_aa: CASSLSSRGSYEQYF

d_call: .
v_call: TRBV10-3
clone_size: .
j_call: TRBJ1-3
cdr3_nt: TGTGCCATCAGTGAGCCCGAAGGCGCAGGGGAAGGAAACACCATATATTTT
cdr3_aa: CAISEPEGAGEGNTIYF

d_call: TRBD1
v_call: TRBV28
clone_size: .
j_call: TRBJ2-7
cdr3_nt: TGTGCCAGCAGCCACGGACAGGGTTTTAGGTACGAGCAGTACTTC
cdr3_aa: CASSHGQGFRYEQYF

d_call: .
v_call: TRBV6-1
clone_size: once
j_call: TRBJ2-1
cdr3_nt: TGTGCCAGCAGGGGACTCCACTACAATGAGCAGTTCTTC
cdr3_aa: CASRGLHYNEQFF

d_call: TRBD1
v_call: TRBV27
clone_size: .
j_call: TRBJ1-2
cdr3_nt: TGTGCCAGGACAGGGAGTTCCTATGGCTACACCTTC
cdr3_aa: CARTGSSYGYTF

d_call: .
v_call: TRBV28
clone_size: .
j_call: TRBJ1-4
cdr3_nt: TGTGCCAGCAGATTGAGGACAGCCTATACTGAAAAACTGTTTTTT
cdr3_aa: CASRLRTAYTEKLFF

d_call: .
v_call: TRBV6-5
clone_size: .
j_call: TRBJ1-1
cdr3_nt: TGTGCCAGCAGTTACTCCGCGGCGATGAACACTGAAGCTTTCTTT
cdr3_aa: CASSYSAAMNTEAFF

d_call: .
v_call: TRBV6-1
clone_size: .
j_call: TRBJ2-2
cdr3_nt: TGTGCCAGCAGTGACAGGAACACCGGGGAGCTGTTTTTT
cdr3_aa: CASSDRNTGELFF

d_call: .
v_call: TRBV19
clone_size: .
j_call: TRBJ2-7
cdr3_nt: TGTGCCAGTAGTATAGTCGGGGAAGAGCAGTACTTC
cdr3_aa: CASSIVGEEQYF

d_call: TRBD1
v_call: TRBV5-1
clone_size: .
j_call: TRBJ2-5
cdr3_nt: TGCGCCAGCAGCTTGGGATTATCGTATTCCAACAGGGGCCAAGAGACCCAGTACTTC
cdr3_aa: CASSLGLSYSNRGQETQYF

d_call: .
v_call: TRBV28
clone_size: .
j_call: TRBJ2-7
cdr3_nt: TGTGCCAGCAGTTTAGCCCAGGCCCTGCAGTACTTC
cdr3_aa: CASSLAQALQYF

d_call: .
v_call: TRBV27
clone_size: .
j_call: TRBJ2-6
cdr3_nt: TGTGCCACCGGCCACGGGGGCGCTGGGGCCAACGTCCTGACTTTC
cdr3_aa: CATGHGGAGANVLTF

d_call: .
v_call: TRBV7-9
clone_size: .
j_call: TRBJ2-7
cdr3_nt: TGTGCCAGCAGCTCCGGCGAGGGGGAGCAGTACTTC
cdr3_aa: CASSSGEGEQYF

d_call: .
v_call: TRBV7-9
clone_size: .
j_call: TRBJ2-5
cdr3_nt: TGTGCCAGCAGCTTGGCCAGCAGAGAGACCCAGTACTTC
cdr3_aa: CASSLASRETQYF

d_call: .
v_call: TRBV5-4
clone_size: once
j_call: TRBJ1-1
cdr3_nt: TGTGCCAGCAGCTTGAGGGGGGACCGCAGGAACACTGAAGCTTTCTTT
cdr3_aa: CASSLRGDRRNTEAFF

d_call: TRBD2
v_call: TRBV4-3
clone_size: .
j_call: TRBJ2-1
cdr3_nt: TGCGCCAGCAGCCAAGATCGTTGGCCTAGCGGGACCCTGAAGTCCTACAATGAGCAGTTCTTC
cdr3_aa: CASSQDRWPSGTLKSYNEQFF

d_call: .
v_call: TRBV10-3
clone_size: .
j_call: TRBJ2-7
cdr3_nt: TGTGCCTCCTCGGGGTCATCCGCGTCCTACGAGCAGTACTTC
cdr3_aa: CASSGSSASYEQYF

d_call: TRBD1
v_call: TRBV13
clone_size: .
j_call: TRBJ1-3
cdr3_nt: TGTGCCAGCAGTAACAGGGGATACGGAAACACCATATATTTT
cdr3_aa: CASSNRGYGNTIYF

d_call: .
v_call: TRBV6-5
clone_size: .
j_call: TRBJ1-3
cdr3_nt: TGTGCCAGCAGCTCCAGAGGGGTCTCTGGAAACACCATATATTTT
cdr3_aa: CASSSRGVSGNTIYF

d_call: .
v_call: TRBV7-3
clone_size: .
j_call: TRBJ2-2
cdr3_nt: TGTGCCAGCAGCTTGGAAGCCGGGGAGCTGTTTTTT
cdr3_aa: CASSLEAGELFF

d_call: TRBD1
v_call: TRBV5-5
clone_size: .
j_call: TRBJ1-2
cdr3_nt: TGTGCCAGCAGCTGGGGACAGGATAACTATGGCTACACCTTC
cdr3_aa: CASSWGQDNYGYTF

d_call: TRBD1
v_call: TRBV6-5
clone_size: .
j_call: TRBJ1-2
cdr3_nt: TGTGCCAGCAGTTACCGGCCGGACAGGGAAACTGGCTACACCTTC
cdr3_aa: CASSYRPDRETGYTF

d_call: .
v_call: TRBV6-5
clone_size: .
j_call: TRBJ2-3
cdr3_nt: TGTGCCAGCAGTTACTCGGGTGTACTAGATCGAGATACGCAGTATTTT
cdr3_aa: CASSYSGVLDRDTQYF

d_call: .
v_call: TRBV27
clone_size: .
j_call: TRBJ2-7
cdr3_nt: TGTGCCAGCAGTGCCGTCAAGGACCCCTTCCGCGAGCAGTACTTC
cdr3_aa: CASSAVKDPFREQYF

d_call: TRBD1
v_call: TRBV28
clone_size: .
j_call: TRBJ1-1
cdr3_nt: TGTGCCAGCACCTTTGACAGGGTGAAAAGAATGAACACTGAAGCTTTCTTT
cdr3_aa: CASTFDRVKRMNTEAFF

d_call: .
v_call: TRBV28
clone_size: .
j_call: TRBJ1-6
cdr3_nt: TGTGCCAGCAGTTTTTGGGGACCCAGCTCCTATAATTCACCCCTCCACTTT
cdr3_aa: CASSFWGPSSYNSPLHF

d_call: TRBD2
v_call: TRBV6-5
clone_size: few
j_call: TRBJ2-5
cdr3_nt: TGTGCCAGCAGTTCACTAGCGGGAGAGGAGACCCAGTACTTC
cdr3_aa: CASSSLAGEETQYF

d_call: TRBD2
v_call: TRBV10-3
clone_size: .
j_call: TRBJ2-1
cdr3_nt: TGTGCCATCAGTGACGCCGGACTAGCGGGAGCGGCATCGACATACAATGAGCAGTTCTTC
cdr3_aa: CAISDAGLAGAASTYNEQFF

d_call: .
v_call: TRBV9
clone_size: .
j_call: TRBJ1-1
cdr3_nt: TGTGCCAGCAGCGTAGCGGAGGGGGGCATGACTGAAGCTTTCTTT
cdr3_aa: CASSVAEGGMTEAFF